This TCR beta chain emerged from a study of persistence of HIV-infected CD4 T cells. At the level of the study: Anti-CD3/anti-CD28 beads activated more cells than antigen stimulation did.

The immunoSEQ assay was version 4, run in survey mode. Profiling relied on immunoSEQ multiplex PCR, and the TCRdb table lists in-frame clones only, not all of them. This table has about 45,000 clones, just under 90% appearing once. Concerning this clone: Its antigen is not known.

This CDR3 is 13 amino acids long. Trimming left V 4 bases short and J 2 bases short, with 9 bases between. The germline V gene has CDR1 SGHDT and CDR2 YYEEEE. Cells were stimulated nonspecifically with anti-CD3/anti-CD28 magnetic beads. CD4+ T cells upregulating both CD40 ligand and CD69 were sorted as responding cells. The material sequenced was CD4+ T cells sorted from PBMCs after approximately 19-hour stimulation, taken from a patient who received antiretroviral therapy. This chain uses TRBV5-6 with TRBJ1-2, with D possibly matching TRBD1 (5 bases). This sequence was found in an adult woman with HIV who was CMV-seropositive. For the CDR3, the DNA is TGTGCCAGCAGCCCGGGACGCAACTATGGCTACACCTTC. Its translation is CASSPGRNYGYTF.